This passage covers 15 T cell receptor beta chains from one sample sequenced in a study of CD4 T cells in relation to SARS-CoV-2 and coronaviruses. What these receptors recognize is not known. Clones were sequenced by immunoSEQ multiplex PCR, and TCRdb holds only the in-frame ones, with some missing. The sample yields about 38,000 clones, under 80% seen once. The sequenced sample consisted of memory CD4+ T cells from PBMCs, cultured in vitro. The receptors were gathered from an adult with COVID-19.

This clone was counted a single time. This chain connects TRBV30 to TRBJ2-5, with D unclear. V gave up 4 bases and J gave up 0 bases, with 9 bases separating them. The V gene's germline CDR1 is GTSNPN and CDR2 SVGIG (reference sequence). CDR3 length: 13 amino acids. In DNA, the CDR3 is TGTGCCTGGACAACGGTCAACCAAGAGACCCAGTACTTC. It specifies CAWTTVNQETQYF.

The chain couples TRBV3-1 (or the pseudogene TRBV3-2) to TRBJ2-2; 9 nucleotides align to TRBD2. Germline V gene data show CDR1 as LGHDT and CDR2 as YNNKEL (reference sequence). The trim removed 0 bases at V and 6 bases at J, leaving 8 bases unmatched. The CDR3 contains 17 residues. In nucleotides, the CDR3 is TGTGCCAGCAGCCAAGAGAGCTCTGCGGGAGGGCCCGGGGAGCTGTTTTTT. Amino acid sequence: CASSQESSAGGPGELFF.

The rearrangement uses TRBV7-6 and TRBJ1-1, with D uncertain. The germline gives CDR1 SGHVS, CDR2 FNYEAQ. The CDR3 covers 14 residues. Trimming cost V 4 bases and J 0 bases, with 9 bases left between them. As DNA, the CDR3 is TGTGCCAGCAGCTCCGGCAGTGTGAACACTGAAGCTTTCTTT. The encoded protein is CASSSGSVNTEAFF.

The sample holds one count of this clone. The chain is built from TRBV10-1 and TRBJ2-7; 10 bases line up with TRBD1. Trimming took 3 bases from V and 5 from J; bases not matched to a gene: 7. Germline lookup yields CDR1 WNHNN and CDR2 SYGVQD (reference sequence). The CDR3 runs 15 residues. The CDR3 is CASSDPGTGVHEQYF. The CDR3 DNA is TGCGCCAGCAGTGACCCGGGGACAGGGGTCCACGAGCAGTACTTC.

The CDR3 DNA reads TGTGCCAGCTCAACCAAGACAGTTGGGGATACGCAGTATTTT. Translated: CASSTKTVGDTQYF. The chain recombines TRBV18 with TRBJ2-3; a weak D match, TRBD1 (5 bases). V gave up 5 bases and J gave up 6 bases, with 15 bases separating them. The V gene's germline CDR1 is KGHSH and CDR2 LQKENI. The CDR3 totals 14 residues.

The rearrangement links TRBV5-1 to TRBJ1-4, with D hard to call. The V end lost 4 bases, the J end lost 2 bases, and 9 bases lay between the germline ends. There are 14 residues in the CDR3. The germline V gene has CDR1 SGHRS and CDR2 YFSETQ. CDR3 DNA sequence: TGCGCCAGCAGCGGTGGAACGACTAATGAAAAACTGTTTTTT. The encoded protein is CASSGGTTNEKLFF.

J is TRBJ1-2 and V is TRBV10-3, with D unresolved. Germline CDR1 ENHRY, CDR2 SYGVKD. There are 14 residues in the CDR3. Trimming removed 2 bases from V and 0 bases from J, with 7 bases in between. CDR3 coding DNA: TGTGCCATCAGTGAGGGAGACACTAACTATGGCTACACCTTC. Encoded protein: CAISEGDTNYGYTF.

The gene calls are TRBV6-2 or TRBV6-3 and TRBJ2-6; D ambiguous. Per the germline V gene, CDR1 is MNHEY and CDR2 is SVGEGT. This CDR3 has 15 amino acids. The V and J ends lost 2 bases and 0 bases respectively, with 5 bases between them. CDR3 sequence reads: CASSYGLSGANVLTF. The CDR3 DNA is TGTGCCAGCAGTTACGGGCTCTCTGGGGCCAACGTCCTGACTTTC.

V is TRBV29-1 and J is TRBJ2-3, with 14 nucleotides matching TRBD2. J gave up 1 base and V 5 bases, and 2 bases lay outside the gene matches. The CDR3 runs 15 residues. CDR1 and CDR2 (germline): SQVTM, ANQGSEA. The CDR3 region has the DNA TGCAGCGTTCGACTAGCGGGAGGGGGCACAGATACGCAGTATTTT. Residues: CSVRLAGGGTDTQYF.

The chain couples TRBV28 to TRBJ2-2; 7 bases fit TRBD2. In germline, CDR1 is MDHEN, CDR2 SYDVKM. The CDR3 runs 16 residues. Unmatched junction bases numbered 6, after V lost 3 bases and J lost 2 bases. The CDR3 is CASSFGGLINTGELFF. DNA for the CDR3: TGTGCCAGCAGTTTTGGGGGACTAATCAACACCGGGGAGCTGTTTTTT.

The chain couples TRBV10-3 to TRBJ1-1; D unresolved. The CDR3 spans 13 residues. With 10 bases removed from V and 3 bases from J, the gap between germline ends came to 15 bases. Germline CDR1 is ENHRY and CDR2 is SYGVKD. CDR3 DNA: TGTGCCACCACGTTCGGGTTGGACACTGAAGCTTTCTTT. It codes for CATTFGLDTEAFF.

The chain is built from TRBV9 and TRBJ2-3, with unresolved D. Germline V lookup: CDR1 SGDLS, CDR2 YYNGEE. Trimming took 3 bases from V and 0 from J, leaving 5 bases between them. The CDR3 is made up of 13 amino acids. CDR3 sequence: CASSATSTDTQYF. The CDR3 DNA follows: TGTGCCAGCAGCGCAACTAGCACAGATACGCAGTATTTT.

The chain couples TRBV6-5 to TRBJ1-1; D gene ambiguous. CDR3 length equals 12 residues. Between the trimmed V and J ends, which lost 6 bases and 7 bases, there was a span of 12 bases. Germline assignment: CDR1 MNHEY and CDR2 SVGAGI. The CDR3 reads CASRGYYNEAFF. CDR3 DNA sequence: TGTGCCAGCAGAGGATACTATAATGAAGCTTTCTTT.

The CDR3 DNA is TGCGCCAGCAGCCCGACAGGGAACTATGGCTACACCTTC. Its protein product is CASSPTGNYGYTF. This chain joins TRBV5-1 and TRBJ1-2, with 7 bases that match TRBD1. With 4 bases clipped from V and 2 bases from J, the junction kept 2 bases outside the gene matches. The V gene's germline CDR1 is SGHRS and CDR2 YFSETQ. CDR3 length: 13 residues.

The CDR3 DNA sequence: TGTGCCAGCAGCCAAAAAATAGGAGAAGATACGCAGTATTTT. The encoded protein is CASSQKIGEDTQYF. V gene TRBV3-1 (or the pseudogene TRBV3-2) combines with J gene TRBJ2-3, with D hard to call. Germline V lookup: CDR1 LGHDT, CDR2 YNNKEL (reference sequence). Trimming took off 2 bases at V and 5 bases at J, with 11 bases between the two ends. CDR3 length equals 14 residues.